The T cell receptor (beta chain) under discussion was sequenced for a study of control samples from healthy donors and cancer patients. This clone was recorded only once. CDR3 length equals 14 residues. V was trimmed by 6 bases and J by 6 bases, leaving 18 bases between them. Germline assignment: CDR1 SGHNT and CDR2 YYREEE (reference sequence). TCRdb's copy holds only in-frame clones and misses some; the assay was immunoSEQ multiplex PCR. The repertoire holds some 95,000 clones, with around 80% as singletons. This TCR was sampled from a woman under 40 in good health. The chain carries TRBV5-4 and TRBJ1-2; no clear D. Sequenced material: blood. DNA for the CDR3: TGTGCCAGCACCACCGGGAGGGTTGAAGATGGCTACACCTTC. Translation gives CASTTGRVEDGYTF. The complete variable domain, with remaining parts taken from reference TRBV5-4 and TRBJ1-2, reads ETGVTQSPTHLIKTRGQQVTLRCSSQSGHNTVSWYQQALGQGPQFIFQYYREEENGRGNFPPRFSGLQFPNYSSELNVNALELDDSALYLCASTTGRVEDGYTFGSGTRLTVV.